The sequence of this T cell receptor (beta chain) was determined in a study of radiation and T cells in renal cell carcinoma (dated by TCRdb to between 2020 and 2021). In the study overall: The samples were drawn from a clinical trial, where primary renal cell carcinomas were treated with 15 Gy of stereotactic body radiation therapy and then removed by nephrectomy 4 weeks afterward. In total, fewer than 55 samples, comprising some 25 tumors and some 27 peripheral blood samples, were subjected to TCR beta sequencing. In the 53 samples combined, some 4,100,000 unique CDR3 nucleotide sequences were found, encoding 2.5 million to 3 million unique CDR3 amino acid sequences.

TCR beta libraries were generated from genomic DNA with the immunoSEQ kit, following the manufacturer's recommendations. To prepare libraries, a first multiplex PCR with proprietary primers was run, followed by a second PCR that added unique barcodes, and a bead cleanup was done after each round. Each sample batch included a kit-provided positive control reaction and a negative control reaction. The final libraries were assessed on an Agilent 4200 TapeStation D1000 ScreenTape, pooled by volume, and quantified by qPCR. Sequencing was performed on an Illumina NextSeq500 with a MidOutput 150-cycle cartridge, and 156 Read1 and 15 Index1 cycles were run with kit custom primers. The pooled library was loaded at around 1 pM with 20% PhiX control spiked in. The paper's data handling went like this. The vendor-processed data were analyzed in R, and a clonotype was defined as all T cells that share the same CDR3 nucleotide sequence. For clone abundance analyses, frequencies were normalized to the 10,000 most abundant clones in each sample. Before analysis, public T cell clones were removed, and these numbered fewer than six per sample on average. Tumor-enriched clonotypes and baseline blood-enriched clonotypes were defined as those with an abundance difference of at least 32-fold between compartments. Clonotypes expanded or contracted between blood time points were identified with a beta-binomial differential abundance model. Tumor-blood repertoire similarity was measured with the Baroni-Urbani and Buser coefficient, and group comparisons used two-tailed Wilcoxon tests in R. TCRdb mirrors the immuneACCESS table, restricted to in-frame sequences. Some clones are absent from its copies; in checked studies, under half trace to an unresolved V gene, and the reason for the others is unknown. Clonal size and the V and J genes are those of that table, whereas D and trimming came from the DNA. The sample table shows roughly 130,000 clones, and 75% to 85% are seen once. Together, the top ten hold about 1.9% of the sample.

V is shortened by 5 bases, J by 5 bases, and the region joining them spans 18 bases. Taken from cysteine to phenylalanine, the CDR3 has 15 residues. Solely the CDR3 DNA is kept, with 45 bases framed from the first base. The research as a whole found: No pretreatment tumor biopsies were available, so the baseline intratumoral presence of clonotypes could not be determined. The single-armed trial design could not address effects of radiation dose or scheduling on the TCR repertoire. An increase in top tumor clonotypes in blood was observed from baseline to 2 weeks post-radiation, followed by contraction by 4 weeks, which was taken to suggest transient expansion of tumor-resident clones. Dynamics of the blood repertoire were not tracked past 4 weeks after treatment.

Per the publication, the time point label means: blood 2 weeks post-SBRT. Reading the label with the study, this specimen's treatment or condition is: 15 Gy SBRT to primary tumor, nephrectomy 4 weeks later. To follow tumor-enriched clonotypes, peripheral blood was collected serially from radiation-treated patients at baseline and again at 2 weeks and 4 weeks after SBRT. All patients had renal cell carcinoma with clear cell pathology. Genomic DNA for TCR sequencing was prepared using the QIAamp DNA Blood Mini Kit (Qiagen). Samples were included in the analyses only if all quality control checks were passed. This clone was observed once. The antigen it binds to is not known. Per-base qualities were not stored, and no clone one base away is much larger.

The chain employs TRBV6-7 and TRBJ2-5; D gene: possibly TRBD2, on 5 matching bases. TRBV6-7 is assigned to the ORF class and has an uncertain function. The sample consisted of blood, taken from a patient whose treatment included radiotherapy and nephrectomy. The TCR sequence derives from a woman aged 60 to 75 with renal cell carcinoma. DNA sequence: TGTGCCAGCAGTCTCCCCCCCGGGATCGGGGAGACCCAGTACTTC. Protein translation: CASSLPPGIGETQYF.